One and the same sample provided the 3 T cell receptor beta chains below, sequenced in a study of T cells in tuberculosis. TCRdb's table, derived via immunoSEQ multiplex PCR, lists solely in-frame clones and lacks some. The table includes fewer than 35,000 clones, 86% detected once. The time point was: new active TB diagnosis, blood taken before or within 7 days of starting treatment. Sequenced material: PBMCs, taken at tuberculosis diagnosis. The receptors were sampled from an adult with tuberculosis.

The gene calls are TRBV6-5 and TRBJ2-3; 8 positions match TRBD1. Per the germline V gene, CDR1 is MNHEY and CDR2 is SVGAGI. J was trimmed by 3 bases and V by 5 bases; bases with no gene match: 4. The CDR3 is 14 amino acids. The CDR3 here is CASSTGQGTDTQYF. CDR3 sequence (DNA): TGTGCCAGCAGTACTGGACAGGGAACAGATACGCAGTATTTT.

The chain has TRBV15 and TRBJ2-5; weak D call: TRBD2 (6 bases). With 0 bases removed from V and 4 bases from J, the gap between germline ends came to 9 bases. Germline assignment: CDR1 LNHNV and CDR2 YYDKDF (reference sequence). The CDR3 sequence is 14 residues long. The CDR3: CATSRDVGGETQYF. For the CDR3, the DNA is TGTGCCACCAGCAGAGATGTCGGGGGAGAGACCCAGTACTTC.

V is TRBV5-1 and J is TRBJ2-2; D uncertain. The CDR3 loop spans 16 amino acids. The germline gives CDR1 SGHRS, CDR2 YFSETQ. The V gene lost 4 bases and the J gene lost 7 bases, with 20 bases spanning the gap. CDR3 sequence reads: CASSLDPLAGIGELFF. DNA of the CDR3: TGCGCCAGCAGCCTAGACCCCCTCGCCGGCATCGGGGAGCTGTTTTTT.